This T cell receptor (beta chain) stems from a study of shared clonotypes between healthy human individuals. General study points: Naive subsets usually exceeded memory subsets in estimated richness.

Notes on this clone: Its antigen is as yet unknown.

Germline CDR1 SGHRS, CDR2 YFSETQ. This CDR3 has 16 residues. Trimming cost V 4 bases and J 6 bases, with 23 bases left between them. In the authors' methods: There were no quality scores in the junction-only immunoSEQ sequences, so filtering differed. Measured with immunoSEQ multiplex PCR; TCRdb has only the in-frame clones, and not every one. D and trimming were read from the DNA, whereas the V and J calls and clone size are those reported in that table. The sample has more than 550,000 clones, 90% seen once; the top ten hold 34%. Sequenced material: memory CD8+ T cells from PBMCs. Subset described: CD45RO+ cells pooled with CCR7-negative TemRA cells. This TCR came from a man younger than 30 in good health. Some clones in this sample may be carry-over from other donors' samples. The chain recombines TRBV5-1 with TRBJ2-7; D could derive from TRBD1 or TRBD2 (7 bases each). The CDR3 region is CASSGGDRTHLSEQYF. In DNA form, the CDR3 reads TGCGCCAGCAGCGGGGGGGACAGAACCCACCTTTCCGAGCAGTACTTC.